This TCR beta chain was recovered during a study of T cell repertoires in cytomegalovirus infection. At the level of the study: CMV epitopes, recently identified HLA-C-restricted and well-studied HLA-B-restricted, were used. The public TCR beta signatures pointed to both CMV infection and matching HLA type. Study-wide findings and caveats: CMV-specific TCR beta clonotypes restricted by HLA-C were the ones dominating the ex vivo response. Carriers of CMV and the relevant HLA type were discriminated by public TCR beta frequency.

A note on this clonotype: Antigen unknown.

One entry per CDR3 protein results from TCRdb running MiXCR on the reads. The data contain about 500,000 distinct CDR3 sequences, 30% to 40% of them singletons. Sample: cultured PBMCs, taken from culture after CMV antigen stimulation. This receptor was taken from a human donor in good health (CMV status not recorded). Some clones in this sample may be carry-over from other donors' samples.

The CDR3 reads CASSPQGGGGTDTQYF. CDR3 DNA sequence: TGTGCCAGCAGTCCCCAGGGGGGCGGGGGGACAGATACGCAGTATTTT. V gene TRBV12-3 or TRBV12-4 combines with J gene TRBJ2-3; possible D gene TRBD2, 8 bases. V was clipped by 5 bases and J by 3 bases, with 18 bases between them. The CDR3 extends over 16 amino acids.